This T cell receptor beta chain is drawn from a study of identical twins. TCRdb reprocessed the 5' RACE reads with MiXCR, giving one entry per CDR3 protein. The sample has over 500,000 distinct CDR3 sequences, 22% seen once. J lost 6 bases, V lost 7 bases, and 12 bases had no gene match. This CDR3 comprises 13 residues. The V gene's germline CDR1 is DFQATT and CDR2 SNEGSKA (reference sequence). The sample was also reused in another study, on T cells expressing NK-cell markers.

The sequence was collected from a woman younger than 30 in good health. The chain couples TRBV20-1 to TRBJ2-7, with 7 bases aligning to TRBD2. The sequencing input was CD4+ T cells sorted from blood. This chain's CDR3 is CSVLRGEMGEQYF. The CDR3 nucleotides are TGCAGTGTACTCCGGGGGGAAATGGGCGAGCAGTACTTC.